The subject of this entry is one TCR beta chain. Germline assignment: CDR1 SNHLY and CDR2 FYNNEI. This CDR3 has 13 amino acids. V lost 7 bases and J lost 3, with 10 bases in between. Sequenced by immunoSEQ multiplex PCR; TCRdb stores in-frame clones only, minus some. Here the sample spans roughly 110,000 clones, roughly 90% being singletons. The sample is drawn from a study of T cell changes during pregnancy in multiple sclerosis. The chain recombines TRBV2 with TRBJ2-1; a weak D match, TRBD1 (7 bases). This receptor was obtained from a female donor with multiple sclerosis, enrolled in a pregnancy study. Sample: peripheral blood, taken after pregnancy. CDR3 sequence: CASTQGGYNEQFF. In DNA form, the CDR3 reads TGTGCCAGCACCCAGGGGGGCTACAATGAGCAGTTCTTC.